The 17 T cell receptor beta chains given below trace back to one sample, sequenced in a study of blood T cells in healthy people across ages (dated by TCRdb to 2015 to 2017). The library was built by means of 5' RACE. Sequencing was carried out with an Illumina HiSeq 2500. A second about 6 to 11 cycle PCR used a sample-barcoded 5' primer and a J-beta primer mix. TCRdb ran its own pipeline on the public reads, namely fastp trimming at Q25 and MiXCR clone calling, and kept in-frame beta chains. Each CDR3 protein appears once, grouped with its most common genes and DNA. For this sample there are approximately 830,000 distinct CDR3 sequences; 55% to 65% appear just once. 28% of the sample is held by the ten biggest clonotypes. Material for sequencing was blood. The source of these receptors is a man aged 25-45 years in good health.

The V and J genes are TRBV25-1 and TRBJ1-6; a weak D match, TRBD1 (5 bases). CDR1 is MGHDK and CDR2 is SYGVNS in the germline V gene. The V gene lost 4 bases and the J gene lost 5 bases, with 9 bases spanning the gap. The CDR3 has 14 amino acids. The CDR3 loop is CASSVGVDNSPLHF. Written as DNA, the CDR3 is TGTGCCAGCAGTGTAGGGGTTGATAATTCACCCCTCCACTTT. The full variable domain, completed using reference TRBV25-1 and TRBJ1-6, is EADIYQTPRYLVIGTGKKITLECSQTMGHDKMYWYQQDPGMELHLIHYSYGVNSTEKGDLSSESTVSRIRTEHFPLTLESARPSHTSQYLCASSVGVDNSPLHFGNGTRLTVT.

There are a few counts of this clonotype. The gene calls are TRBV3-1 and TRBJ1-2; tentatively, D is TRBD1 (6 bases). The CDR3 is 14 amino acids. The V and J ends lost 6 bases and 0 bases respectively, with 11 bases between them. CDR1 is LGHDT and CDR2 is YNNKEL in the germline V gene (reference sequence). The CDR3 region has the DNA TGTGCCAGCAGTCGGACAGAATCTAACTATGGCTACACCTTC. Translation gives CASSRTESNYGYTF. The entire variable domain, with the rest obtained from reference TRBV3-1 and TRBJ1-2, is as follows: DTAVSQTPKYLVTQMGNDKSIKCEQNLGHDTMYWYKQDSKKFLKIMFSYNNKELIINETVPNRFSPKSPDKAHLNLHINSLELGDSAVYFCASSRTESNYGYTFGSGTRLTVV.

The chain links TRBV7-3 to TRBJ2-3, with D maybe TRBD1 (5 bases). The length of the CDR3 is 13 residues. The germline V and J ends were trimmed by 6 bases and 2 bases, with 9 bases remaining between them. Germline CDR1 reads SGHTA; CDR2 reads FQGTGA. The CDR3 here is CASRTTDTDTQYF. CDR3 DNA: TGTGCCAGCAGAACGACAGACACAGATACGCAGTATTTT. The whole variable domain, filled in from reference TRBV7-3 and TRBJ2-3, reads GAGVSQTPSNKVTEKGKYVELRCDPISGHTALYWYRQSLGQGPEFLIYFQGTGAADDSGLPNDRFFAVRPEGSVSTLKIQRTERGDSAVYLCASRTTDTDTQYFGPGTRLTVL.

The chain joins TRBV7-9 to TRBJ2-1, with 8 bases lining up with TRBD2. Per germline, CDR1 SEHNR and CDR2 FQNEAQ (reference sequence). This CDR3 is 15 amino acids long. V lost 8 bases to trimming and J lost 4 bases; unmatched junction nucleotides: 10. As DNA, the CDR3 is TGTGCCAGCTCATCAGATAGCGGGGCTTACAATGAGCAGTTCTTC. This codes for CASSSDSGAYNEQFF.

This chain joins TRBV6-6 and TRBJ2-2; no clear D gene. Germline V gene lookup returns CDR1 MNHNY and CDR2 SVGAGI (reference sequence). This CDR3 comprises 15 residues. The V gene lost 5 bases and the J gene lost 5 bases, with 15 bases spanning the gap. The CDR3 region is CASSLGVTETGELFF. The CDR3 nucleotides are TGTGCCAGCAGTCTTGGGGTAACGGAGACCGGGGAGCTGTTTTTT.

The chain couples TRBV11-3 to TRBJ2-1; D may be TRBD1 (6 bases). Germline V CDR1 and CDR2: SGHNT, YENEEA. V lost 5 bases to trimming and J lost 12 bases, with 14 bases between them. The CDR3 runs to 12 residues. CDR3 in DNA: TGTGCCAGCAGCGAGCAAAGGGGGTCGCAGTTCTTC. It codes for CASSEQRGSQFF.

V is TRBV13 and J is TRBJ2-5; TRBD1 agrees at 7 bases. The ends lost 5 bases at V and 3 bases at J; junction bases unmatched: 9. The CDR3 has 15 residues. Per germline, CDR1 PRHDT and CDR2 FYEKMQ (reference sequence). The CDR3 loop is CASSRTRGQKETQYF. The DNA for the CDR3 is TGTGCCAGCAGCCGTACCCGGGGACAGAAAGAGACCCAGTACTTC.

This sequence joins TRBV7-2 and TRBJ2-5; no clear D gene. V lost 1 base, J lost 4 bases, and 13 bases lay in between. The CDR3 contains 15 residues. Looked up from germline, CDR1 is SGHTA and CDR2 is FQGNSA. CDR3 amino acids: CASSLDSDPLETQYF. The CDR3 nucleotides read TGTGCCAGCAGCTTAGATTCGGATCCCCTAGAGACCCAGTACTTC. Supplemented by reference TRBV7-2 and TRBJ2-5, the full variable domain reads GAGVSQSPSNKVTEKGKDVELRCDPISGHTALYWYRQSLGQGLEFLIYFQGNSAPDKSGLPSDRFSAERTGGSVSTLTIQRTQQEDSAVYLCASSLDSDPLETQYFGPGTRLLVL.

V usage is TRBV20-1 and J usage is TRBJ1-3; D remains unclear. Trimming removed 0 bases from V and 2 bases from J, with 11 bases in between. CDR3 length: 15 residues. The germline gives CDR1 DFQATT, CDR2 SNEGSKA (reference sequence). The CDR3 loop reads CSARDPQSPGNTIYF. The CDR3, as DNA: TGCAGTGCTAGAGATCCACAGAGCCCTGGAAACACCATATATTTT.

This clonotype showed up just a few times. V is TRBV9 and J is TRBJ2-5; maybe TRBD2 (7 bases). V lost 3 bases and J lost 2, with 14 bases in between. Germline V gives CDR1 SGDLS, CDR2 YYNGEE. The CDR3 extends over 15 amino acids. This CDR3 is CASSERGGRQETQYF. CDR3 nucleotides: TGTGCCAGCAGCGAGAGGGGGGGAAGACAAGAGACCCAGTACTTC.

Here the CDR3 DNA reads TGTGCCAGCTCACCACCGGGACTAGGGGCAGATACGCAGTATTTT. The encoded protein is CASSPPGLGADTQYF. The V gene is TRBV18, the J gene TRBJ2-3, with 8 bases aligning to TRBD2. The CDR3 extends over 15 amino acids. Germline lookup yields CDR1 KGHSH and CDR2 LQKENI. The trim removed 0 bases at V and 4 bases at J, leaving 3 bases unmatched.

This chain links TRBV4-2 with TRBJ2-2; D gene uncertain. The CDR3 length is 11 residues. Germline V gene lookup returns CDR1 LGHNA and CDR2 YNFKEQ. V shed 11 bases and J shed 4 bases, with 8 bases lying between them. The CDR3 bases are TGTGCCGCCCGGGCCACCGGGGAGCTGTTTTTT. As protein: CAARATGELFF.

The gene calls are TRBV4-3 and TRBJ1-4; D call uncertain. The germline V and J ends were trimmed by 1 base and 0 bases, with 12 bases remaining between them. The CDR3 extends over 17 amino acids. Germline CDR1 reads LGHNA; CDR2 reads YSLEER. Here the CDR3 DNA reads TGCGCCAGCAGCCAAGGTGAAGGAGCATCAACTAATGAAAAACTGTTTTTT. Encoded protein: CASSQGEGASTNEKLFF.

The chain joins TRBV28 to TRBJ1-1; D is undetermined. Per the germline V gene, CDR1 is MDHEN and CDR2 is SYDVKM. Between the trimmed V and J ends, which lost 6 bases and 6 bases, there was a span of 14 bases. The CDR3 is 13 residues long. The CDR3 nucleotides are TGTGCCAGCAGACTAAAGTGGGGATCTGAAGCTTTCTTT. Its protein is CASRLKWGSEAFF.

This sequence joins TRBV12-3 or TRBV12-4 and TRBJ2-2; 7 nucleotides agree with TRBD1. The CDR3 extends over 13 amino acids. V shed 4 bases and J 7 bases; nucleotides not matched to a gene: 3. This CDR3 reads CASSSGQVGELFF. The CDR3 DNA reads as TGTGCCAGCAGTTCCGGACAGGTCGGGGAGCTGTTTTTT.

This clonotype was seen a handful of times. The J gene is TRBJ2-3, the V gene TRBV6-5; D is possibly TRBD2 (6 bases). The CDR3 totals 14 residues. Trimming shortened V by 5 bases and J by 4 bases, and 13 bases separated the two germline ends. The germline gives CDR1 MNHEY, CDR2 SVGAGI. CDR3 bases: TGTGCCAGCAGTCAAGGCAGGGAGGCAGATACGCAGTATTTT. Residues: CASSQGREADTQYF.

The chain recombines TRBV7-2 with TRBJ1-4, with D maybe TRBD1 (5 bases). V was clipped by 2 bases and J by 7 bases, with 29 bases between them. This CDR3 comprises 20 residues. Per germline, CDR1 SGHTA and CDR2 FQGNSA. For the CDR3, the DNA is TGTGCCAGCAGCTTAAGGGCTCAGGGTCTACTTCACAGTGGAGGTGAAAAACTGTTTTTT. This gives the protein CASSLRAQGLLHSGGEKLFF. The variable domain in full, completed from reference TRBV7-2 and TRBJ1-4, reads GAGVSQSPSNKVTEKGKDVELRCDPISGHTALYWYRQSLGQGLEFLIYFQGNSAPDKSGLPSDRFSAERTGGSVSTLTIQRTQQEDSAVYLCASSLRAQGLLHSGGEKLFFGSGTQLSVL.